This T cell receptor (beta chain) was documented in a study of T cell repertoires in cytomegalovirus infection (dated by TCRdb to the late 2010s). About the full investigation: Alongside well-studied HLA-B-restricted epitopes, the peptide stimulations were aimed at recently identified HLA-C-restricted CMV epitopes, whose presentation resists viral immunomodulation. Donor HLA type was relevant to the analysis, as public TCR beta signatures indicated carriage of CMV infection together with the matching HLA type.

Reading the label with the study, this specimen's treatment or condition is: in vitro stimulation with specific CMV peptide epitopes to enrich CMV-specific T cells. In regard to this clonotype: What this receptor recognizes is not known. No base quality values were provided; no much bigger clone lies one nucleotide off.

The sample was run on an Illumina HiSeq 1500. Using fastp trimming at Q25 and MiXCR clonotype assembly, TCRdb reanalyzed the public sequencing data and kept in-frame beta chains. Rows with one shared CDR3 protein collapse into an entry with the most common genes and DNA. This sample is represented by some 71,000 distinct CDR3 sequences; around 30% of them were singletons. The biggest ten clones account for 50% to 70% of the sample. The CDR3 holds 15 amino acids from the cysteine to the phenylalanine. Only the CDR3 DNA is retained, 45 bases long and in frame from the first base. V and J are trimmed by 0 bases and 2 bases, and the gene matches miss 7 bases of the junction. CDR1 is given as DFQATT and CDR2 as SNEGSKA, both from the germline V gene (reference sequence). Paper-wide results and their limitations: In both this cohort and an independent roughly 330-donor cohort, the cumulative frequency of public TCR beta family members distinguished carriers of CMV infection plus the relevant HLA type. The ex vivo response was dominated by HLA-C-restricted CMV-specific TCR beta clonotypes, which also provided the single most frequent clonotype in two of eight donors.

The TCR was taken from a human donor in good health (CMV status not recorded). Some clones in this sample may be carry-over from other donors' samples. The material sequenced was CD8+ T cells from cultured PBMCs, taken from culture after CMV antigen stimulation. The rearranged segments are TRBV20-1 and TRBJ2-7; the central 7 bases match TRBD2. The CDR3: CSARDLAGEPYEQYF. In nucleotides, the sequence is TGCAGTGCTAGAGATTTGGCGGGAGAGCCCTACGAGCAGTACTTC.